The rows below give T cell receptor beta chains drawn from one sample of a study of cytomegalovirus exposure and HLA in healthy donors. The data were produced by immunoSEQ multiplex PCR, yet TCRdb's version contains in-frame clones alone and is incomplete. The sample includes 150,000 to 200,000 clones, approximately 80% of them seen just once. Input material: PBMCs. The receptors were gathered from a man between 25 and 39 years old in good health and CMV-seropositive. CDR3s include the opening cysteine and the closing phenylalanine or tryptophan. The D gene is left open where the match is weak. Some rows have no size entry. The others give once, few or many, or a class for an expanded clone.

D	V	size	J	CDR3	DNA
NA	TRBV7-9	NA	TRBJ1-4	CASSFPGEALFF	TGTGCCAGCAGCTTTCCCGGGGAAGCACTGTTTTTT
NA	TRBV18	NA	TRBJ1-6	CASSPRDIRSPLHF	TGTGCCAGCTCACCTCGGGACATCCGATCACCCCTCCACTTT
NA	TRBV6-5	NA	TRBJ2-6	CASSPRDSGANVLTF	TGTGCCAGCAGCCCTAGGGACTCCGGGGCCAACGTCCTGACTTTC
TRBD1	TRBV11-3	NA	TRBJ1-1	CASSPGQGFGLDTEAFF	TGTGCCAGCAGTCCCGGACAGGGCTTTGGATTGGACACTGAAGCTTTCTTT
NA	TRBV5-1	NA	TRBJ1-6	CASSLVRESPLHF	TGCGCCAGCAGCTTGGTTCGGGAGTCACCCCTCCACTTT
NA	TRBV5-1	NA	TRBJ1-2	CASSLSQGFYGYTF	TGCGCCAGCAGCTTGTCCCAGGGATTCTATGGCTACACCTTC
TRBD2	TRBV9	NA	TRBJ2-5	CASSAVGGAGETQYF	TGTGCCAGCAGCGCCGTCGGGGGGGCCGGGGAGACCCAGTACTTC
NA	TRBV9	NA	TRBJ1-4	CASSVGGDLNEKLFF	TGTGCCAGCAGCGTAGGGGGCGACCTAAATGAAAAACTGTTTTTT
NA	TRBV6-6	NA	TRBJ1-1	CASSYSRGGTEAFF	TGTGCCAGCAGTTACTCGCGGGGAGGCACTGAAGCTTTCTTT
NA	TRBV7-2	NA	TRBJ1-1	CASSPSPGTEAFF	TGTGCCAGCAGCCCGAGTCCGGGCACTGAAGCTTTCTTT
NA	TRBV4-1	NA	TRBJ1-1	CASSQVTTYTEAFF	TGCGCCAGCAGCCAAGTAACGACATACACTGAAGCTTTCTTT
TRBD1	TRBV7-3	NA	TRBJ1-2	CASSLEGGRGYTF	TGTGCCAGCAGCTTAGAAGGGGGCCGAGGCTACACCTTC
NA	TRBV27	NA	TRBJ2-1	CASSLGGYGEQFF	TGTGCCAGCAGTTTAGGAGGGTACGGTGAGCAGTTCTTC
NA	TRBV2	NA	TRBJ1-6	CASSGAPTKSPLHF	TGTGCCAGCAGTGGGGCGCCCACGAAGTCACCCCTCCACTTT
TRBD2	TRBV6-1	NA	TRBJ2-7	CASSPGTSGGNEQYF	TGTGCCAGCAGCCCCGGGACTAGCGGGGGGAACGAGCAGTACTTC
TRBD1	TRBV19	NA	TRBJ1-5	CASSILGTGGPNQPQHF	TGTGCCAGTAGTATTCTCGGGACAGGGGGCCCGAATCAGCCCCAGCATTTT
NA	TRBV7-9	few	TRBJ2-7	CASSLGGTVFYEQYF	TGTGCCAGCAGCTTAGGCGGGACGGTTTTCTACGAGCAGTACTTC
NA	TRBV2	NA	TRBJ2-3	CASIQGGTDTQYF	TGTGCCAGCATCCAGGGGGGAACAGATACGCAGTATTTT
TRBD1	TRBV2	once	TRBJ1-5	CASSSGQANQPQHF	TGTGCCAGCAGTTCCGGACAGGCCAATCAGCCCCAGCATTTT
TRBD1	TRBV5-1	NA	TRBJ2-7	CASSGTDSSYEQYF	TGCGCCAGCTCGGGGACAGATTCTTCCTACGAGCAGTACTTC
TRBD2	TRBV9	NA	TRBJ2-3	CASSPRASGGAVDTQYF	TGTGCCAGCAGCCCCCGGGCTAGCGGGGGGGCGGTTGATACGCAGTATTTT
TRBD1	TRBV7-8	NA	TRBJ1-1	CASSTRDRGNTEAFF	TGTGCCAGCAGCACCCGGGACAGGGGGAACACTGAAGCTTTCTTT
TRBD2	TRBV6-5	NA	TRBJ2-1	CASSDSGAYNEQFF	TGTGCCAGCAGCGATAGCGGGGCCTACAATGAGCAGTTCTTC
TRBD2	TRBV25-1	NA	TRBJ2-1	CASSGLAGYNEQFF	TGTGCCAGCAGCGGACTAGCGGGGTACAATGAGCAGTTCTTC
NA	TRBV11-3	NA	TRBJ2-3	CASSQGQGLSDTQYF	TGTGCCAGCTCTCAGGGGCAGGGGCTCTCAGATACGCAGTATTTT
TRBD1	TRBV9	NA	TRBJ2-1	CASSPIRDRYNEQFF	TGTGCCAGCAGCCCAATCCGGGACAGGTACAATGAGCAGTTCTTC
NA	TRBV7-2	NA	TRBJ2-7	CASSLVGGLPYEQYF	TGTGCCAGCAGCCTTGTGGGGGGGCTCCCCTACGAGCAGTACTTC
TRBD1	TRBV7-8	few	TRBJ1-5	CASSLQRTGRISGNQPQHF	TGTGCCAGCAGCTTACAAAGGACAGGGCGTATTTCTGGCAATCAGCCCCAGCATTTT
NA	TRBV27	NA	TRBJ2-1	CASSHRERYNEQFF	TGTGCCAGCAGTCACAGGGAGAGGTACAATGAGCAGTTCTTC
NA	TRBV19	NA	TRBJ1-2	CASSMYRVVLGYTF	TGTGCCAGTAGTATGTATCGGGTGGTGCTTGGCTACACCTTC
NA	TRBV14	NA	TRBJ1-3	CASSQYAQGLGNTIYF	TGTGCCAGCAGCCAATATGCCCAGGGACTTGGAAACACCATATATTTT
TRBD2	TRBV7-6	NA	TRBJ2-1	CASSPFGTSGGAGYNEQFF	TGTGCCAGCAGCCCGTTCGGGACTAGCGGGGGGGCGGGTTACAATGAGCAGTTCTTC
NA	TRBV14	NA	TRBJ2-3	CASSPFPSSGLYLSTTDTQYF	TGTGCCAGCAGCCCGTTCCCTAGCAGCGGCCTCTACTTGTCTACCACAGATACGCAGTATTTT
NA	TRBV5-4	few	TRBJ1-2	CASSRDTYGYTF	TGTGCCAGCAGCCGGGACACCTATGGCTACACCTTC
NA	TRBV7-9	few	TRBJ2-7	CASSPSSYEQYF	TGTGCCAGCAGCCCGTCCTCCTACGAGCAGTACTTC
NA	TRBV4-1	NA	TRBJ2-7	CASSQGGRPLENEQYF	TGCGCCAGCAGCCAAGGTGGCAGGCCCCTCGAGAACGAGCAGTACTTC
NA	TRBV15	NA	TRBJ2-5	CATSRDAGPTKETQYF	TGTGCCACCAGCAGGGACGCGGGACCCACGAAGGAGACCCAGTACTTC
NA	TRBV13	NA	TRBJ2-5	CASSLGGGGRGETQYF	TGTGCCAGCAGCTTAGGCGGCGGGGGCAGAGGAGAGACCCAGTACTTC
NA	TRBV7-2	NA	TRBJ2-3	CASRSGGSTDTQYF	TGTGCCAGCAGGTCGGGGGGCAGCACAGATACGCAGTATTTT
NA	TRBV1	NA	TRBJ2-1	CTSSQAGTGVSYNEQFF	TGCACCAGCAGCCAAGCGGGTACGGGGGTCTCCTACAATGAGCAGTTCTTC
NA	TRBV11-2	NA	TRBJ2-3	CASSPWTSTDTQYF	TGTGCCAGCAGCCCCTGGACTAGCACAGATACGCAGTATTTT
NA	TRBV27	NA	TRBJ2-2	CASSWRGTGELFF	TGTGCCAGCAGTTGGAGGGGCACCGGGGAGCTGTTTTTT
TRBD1	TRBV7-2	NA	TRBJ2-1	CASSLDGTALTSTYNEQFF	TGTGCCAGCAGCTTAGACGGGACAGCCTTAACGTCCACCTACAATGAGCAGTTCTTC
NA	TRBV7-9	NA	TRBJ2-3	CASSFWGDTDTQYF	TGTGCCAGCAGCTTTTGGGGGGACACAGATACGCAGTATTTT
TRBD2	TRBV27	NA	TRBJ2-5	CASKGFALAGEQETQYF	TGTGCCAGCAAGGGATTCGCCCTAGCGGGGGAGCAAGAGACCCAGTACTTC
TRBD1	TRBV5-6	NA	TRBJ2-5	CASSLGTGGTETQYF	TGTGCCAGCAGCTTAGGGACAGGGGGCACGGAGACCCAGTACTTC